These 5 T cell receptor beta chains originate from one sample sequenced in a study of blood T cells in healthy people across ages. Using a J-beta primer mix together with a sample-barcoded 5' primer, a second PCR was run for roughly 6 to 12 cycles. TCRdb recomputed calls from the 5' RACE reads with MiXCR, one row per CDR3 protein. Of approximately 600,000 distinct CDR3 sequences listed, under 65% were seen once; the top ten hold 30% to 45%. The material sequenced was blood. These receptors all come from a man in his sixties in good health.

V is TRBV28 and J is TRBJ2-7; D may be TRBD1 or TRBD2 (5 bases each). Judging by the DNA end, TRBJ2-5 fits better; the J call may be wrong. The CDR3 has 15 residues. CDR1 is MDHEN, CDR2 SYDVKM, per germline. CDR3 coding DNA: TGTGCCAGCAGTAGCCCCGCTAAGTGGGGGGAGACCCAGTACTTC. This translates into CASSSPAKWGETQYF.

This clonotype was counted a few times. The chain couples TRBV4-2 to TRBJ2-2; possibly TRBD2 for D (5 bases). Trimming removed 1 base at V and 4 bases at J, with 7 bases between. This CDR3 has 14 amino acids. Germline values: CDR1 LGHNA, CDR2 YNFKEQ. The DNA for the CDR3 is TGTGCCAGCAGCCAAGCTAGCTTCACCGGGGAGCTGTTTTTT. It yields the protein CASSQASFTGELFF.

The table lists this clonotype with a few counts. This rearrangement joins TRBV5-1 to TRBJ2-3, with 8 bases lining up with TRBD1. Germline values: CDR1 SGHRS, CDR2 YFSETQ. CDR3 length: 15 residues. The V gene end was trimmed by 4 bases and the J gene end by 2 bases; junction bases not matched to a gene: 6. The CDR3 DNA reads TGCGCCAGCAGCCCAGTGGGACAGGTCACAGATACGCAGTATTTT. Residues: CASSPVGQVTDTQYF.

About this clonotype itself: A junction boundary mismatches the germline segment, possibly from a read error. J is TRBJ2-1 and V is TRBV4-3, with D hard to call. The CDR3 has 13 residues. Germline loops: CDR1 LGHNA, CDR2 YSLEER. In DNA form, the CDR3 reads TGCGCCAGCAGCCAAGGTGCCTACAATGAGCAGCTCTTC. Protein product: CASSQGAYNEQLF.

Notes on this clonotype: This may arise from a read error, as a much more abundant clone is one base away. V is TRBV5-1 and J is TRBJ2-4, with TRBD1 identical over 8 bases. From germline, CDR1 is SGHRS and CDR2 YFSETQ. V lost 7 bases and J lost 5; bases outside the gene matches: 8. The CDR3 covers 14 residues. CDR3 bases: TGCGCCAGCGGCGTGGGACAGGCCCAAAACATTCAGTACTTC. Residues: CASGVGQAQNIQYF.